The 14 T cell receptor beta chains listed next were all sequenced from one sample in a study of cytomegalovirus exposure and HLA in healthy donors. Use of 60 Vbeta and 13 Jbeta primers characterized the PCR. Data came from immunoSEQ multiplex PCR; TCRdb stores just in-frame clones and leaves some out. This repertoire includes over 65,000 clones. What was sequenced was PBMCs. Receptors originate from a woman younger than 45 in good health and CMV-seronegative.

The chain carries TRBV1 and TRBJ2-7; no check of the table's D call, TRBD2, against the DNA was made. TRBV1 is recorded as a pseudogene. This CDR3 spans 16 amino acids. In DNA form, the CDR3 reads TGCACCAGCAGCCATCCCCGACGAGGGGACTTCTACGAGCAGTACTTC. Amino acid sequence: CTSSHPRRGDFYEQYF.

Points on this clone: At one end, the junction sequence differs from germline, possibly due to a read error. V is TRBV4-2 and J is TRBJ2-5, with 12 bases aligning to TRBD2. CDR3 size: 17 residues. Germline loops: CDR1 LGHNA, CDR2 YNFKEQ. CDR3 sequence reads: CASSPRTSGKGMENQYF. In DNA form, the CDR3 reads TGTGCCAGCAGCCCCAGGACTAGCGGGAAAGGTATGGAGAACCAGTACTTC.

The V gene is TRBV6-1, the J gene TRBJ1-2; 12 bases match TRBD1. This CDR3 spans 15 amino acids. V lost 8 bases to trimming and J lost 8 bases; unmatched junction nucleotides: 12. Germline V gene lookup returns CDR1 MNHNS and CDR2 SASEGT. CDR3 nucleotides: TGTGCCAGCGACTCAGGCGGGACAGGGGGCGACGGCTACACCTTC. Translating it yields CASDSGGTGGDGYTF.

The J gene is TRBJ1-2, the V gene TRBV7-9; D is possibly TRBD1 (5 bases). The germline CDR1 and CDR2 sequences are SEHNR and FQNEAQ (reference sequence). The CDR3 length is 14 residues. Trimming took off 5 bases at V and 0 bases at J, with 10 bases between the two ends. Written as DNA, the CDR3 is TGTGCCAGCAGCCAGGACAACCCTAACTATGGCTACACCTTC. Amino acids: CASSQDNPNYGYTF.

The CDR3 DNA reads as TGTGCCAGCAGCCAGGGAATTGAATTAGGACAGATTAACTATGGCTACACCTTC. Translating gives CASSQGIELGQINYGYTF. This chain connects TRBV4-2 to TRBJ1-2; D possibly corresponds to TRBD1 (6 bases). The CDR3 has 18 residues. The germline V gene has CDR1 LGHNA and CDR2 YNFKEQ. V lost 3 bases and J 1 base, leaving 21 bases between the germline ends.

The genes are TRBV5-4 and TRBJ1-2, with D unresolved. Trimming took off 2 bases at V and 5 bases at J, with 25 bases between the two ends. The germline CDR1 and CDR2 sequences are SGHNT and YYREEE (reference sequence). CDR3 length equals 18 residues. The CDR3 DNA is TGTGCCAGCAGCTTTGGTGGAGATCTAGCAAGCGGAATATATGGCTACACCTTC. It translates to CASSFGGDLASGIYGYTF.

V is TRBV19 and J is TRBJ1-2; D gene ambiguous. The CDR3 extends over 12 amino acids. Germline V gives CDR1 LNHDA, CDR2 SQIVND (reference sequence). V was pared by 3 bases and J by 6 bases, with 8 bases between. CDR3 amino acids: CASSIEGNGYTF. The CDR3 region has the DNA TGTGCCAGTAGTATTGAGGGTAATGGCTACACCTTC.

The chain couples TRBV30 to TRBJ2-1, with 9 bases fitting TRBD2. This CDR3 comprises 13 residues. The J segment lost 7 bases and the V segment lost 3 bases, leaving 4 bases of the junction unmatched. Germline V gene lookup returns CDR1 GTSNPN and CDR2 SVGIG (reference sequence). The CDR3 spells CAWRGGRENEQFF. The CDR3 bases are TGTGCCTGGAGGGGCGGGAGGGAAAATGAGCAGTTCTTC. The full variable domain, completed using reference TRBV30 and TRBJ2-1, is SQTIHQWPATLVQPVGSPLSLECTVEGTSNPNLYWYRQAAGRGLQLLFYSVGIGQISSEVPQNLSASRPQDRQFILSSKKLLLSDSGFYLCAWRGGRENEQFFGPGTRLTVL.

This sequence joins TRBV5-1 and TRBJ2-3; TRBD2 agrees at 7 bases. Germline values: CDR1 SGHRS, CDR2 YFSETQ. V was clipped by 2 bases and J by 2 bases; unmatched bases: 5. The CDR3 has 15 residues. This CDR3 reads CASSFWGGSTDTQYF. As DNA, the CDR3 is TGCGCCAGCAGCTTTTGGGGGGGGTCCACAGATACGCAGTATTTT.

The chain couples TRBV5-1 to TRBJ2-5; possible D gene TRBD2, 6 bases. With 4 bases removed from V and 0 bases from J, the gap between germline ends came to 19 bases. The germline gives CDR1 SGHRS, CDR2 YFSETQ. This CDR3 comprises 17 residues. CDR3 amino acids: CASSVAAAGPYQETQYF. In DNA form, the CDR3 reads TGCGCCAGCAGCGTGGCCGCGGCGGGGCCGTACCAAGAGACCCAGTACTTC.

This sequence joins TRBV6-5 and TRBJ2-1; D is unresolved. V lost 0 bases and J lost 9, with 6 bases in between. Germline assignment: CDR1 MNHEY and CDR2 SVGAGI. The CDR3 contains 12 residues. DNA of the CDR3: TGTGCCAGCAGTTACTCCGGGTCTGAGCAGTTCTTC. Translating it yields CASSYSGSEQFF.

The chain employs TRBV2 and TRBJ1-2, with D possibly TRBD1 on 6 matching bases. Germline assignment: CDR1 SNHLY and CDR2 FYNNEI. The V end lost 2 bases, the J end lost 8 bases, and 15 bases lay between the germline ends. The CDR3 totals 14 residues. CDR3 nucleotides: TGTGCCAGCAGTGAACTCTACAGGGTTGGAGGCTACACCTTC. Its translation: CASSELYRVGGYTF.

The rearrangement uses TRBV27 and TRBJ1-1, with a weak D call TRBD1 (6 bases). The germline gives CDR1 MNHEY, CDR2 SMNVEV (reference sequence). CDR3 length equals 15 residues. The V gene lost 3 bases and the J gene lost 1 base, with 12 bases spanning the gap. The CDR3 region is CASSFQGRGNTEAFF. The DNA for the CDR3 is TGTGCCAGCAGTTTCCAGGGGAGGGGGAACACTGAAGCTTTCTTT.

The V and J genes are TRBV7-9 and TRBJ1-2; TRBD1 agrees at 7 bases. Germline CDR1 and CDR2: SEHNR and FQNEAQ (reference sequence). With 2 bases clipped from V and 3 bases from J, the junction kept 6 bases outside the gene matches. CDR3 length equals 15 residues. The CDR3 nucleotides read TGTGCCAGCAGCTTATTGGACAGGAACTACTATGGCTACACCTTC. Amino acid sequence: CASSLLDRNYYGYTF.